The clone carrying this T cell receptor (beta chain) has just one count. This sample is drawn from a study of blood T cell repertoires in COVID-19. Study at large: The analysed material was cDNA or gDNA that came from T cells, B-cell-depleted T cells, or PBMCs.

Trimming took off 2 bases at V and 1 base at J, with 16 bases between the two ends. Germline CDR1 reads SGHAT; CDR2 reads FQNNGV. The CDR3 covers 17 residues. Per the original methods: Amplification of reference gene primers provided the estimated nucleated cell counts. Profiled with immunoSEQ multiplex PCR; TCRdb holds only in-frame clones, not every one. D and trimming were read from the DNA, whereas the V and J calls and clone size are those reported in that table. The sample shows 200,000 to 300,000 clones, around four fifths of them seen only once. V is TRBV11-2 and J is TRBJ2-3; unclear D gene. Sequencing was performed on peripheral blood. The receptor was isolated from an older woman with active or convalescent COVID-19. The CDR3 is CASSLRSVTAGTDTQYF. CDR3 DNA sequence: TGTGCCAGCAGCTTAAGGTCAGTTACGGCGGGCACAGATACGCAGTATTTT.